Listed below are T cell receptor beta chains from one sample, sequenced in a study of blood T cell repertoires in COVID-19. This table comes from immunoSEQ multiplex PCR, and its TCRdb copy is limited to in-frame clones, with some not included. The repertoire holds about 67,000 clones, with roughly 90% as singletons. The sequenced sample was peripheral blood. The source is a man between 45 and 60 years old with active COVID-19. Both conserved end residues are part of each CDR3. The D gene is left open where the match is weak. The size entry is marked missing in some rows and otherwise reads once, few, many or a size class.

abundance: NA
j_gene: TRBJ2-1
v_gene: TRBV13
d_gene: TRBD1
CDR3aa: CASVAGGNEQFF
CDR3nt: TGTGCCAGCGTCGCAGGGGGCAATGAGCAGTTCTTC

abundance: NA
j_gene: TRBJ2-1
v_gene: TRBV7-9
d_gene: TRBD1
CDR3aa: CASTKGQGSHNEQFF
CDR3nt: TGTGCCAGCACAAAAGGACAGGGCTCCCACAATGAGCAGTTCTTC

abundance: NA
j_gene: TRBJ2-5
v_gene: TRBV5-4
d_gene: TRBD1
CDR3aa: CASSRKTGEVQETQYF
CDR3nt: TGTGCCAGCAGCCGCAAGACAGGGGAAGTACAAGAGACCCAGTACTTC

abundance: NA
j_gene: TRBJ2-2
v_gene: TRBV18
d_gene: NA
CDR3aa: CASSPQQGGDTGELFF
CDR3nt: TGTGCCAGCTCACCCCAACAGGGGGGGGACACCGGGGAGCTGTTTTTT

abundance: NA
j_gene: TRBJ2-7
v_gene: TRBV20-1
d_gene: TRBD2
CDR3aa: CSASTLLAGKYEQYF
CDR3nt: TGCAGTGCTAGTACTCTACTAGCGGGAAAGTACGAGCAGTACTTC

abundance: NA
j_gene: TRBJ1-1
v_gene: TRBV5-4
d_gene: NA
CDR3aa: CASSLEGWTGAFF
CDR3nt: TGTGCCAGCAGCTTGGAGGGGTGGACCGGGGCTTTCTTT

abundance: NA
j_gene: TRBJ2-2
v_gene: TRBV9
d_gene: TRBD2
CDR3aa: CASSKSLAGANTGELFF
CDR3nt: TGTGCCAGCAGCAAGAGCCTAGCGGGAGCGAACACCGGGGAGCTGTTTTTT

abundance: NA
j_gene: TRBJ2-3
v_gene: TRBV9
d_gene: TRBD2
CDR3aa: CASSVGSGGPTDTQYF
CDR3nt: TGTGCCAGCAGCGTAGGGTCGGGGGGGCCGACAGATACGCAGTATTTT

abundance: NA
j_gene: TRBJ2-7
v_gene: TRBV18
d_gene: NA
CDR3aa: CASSTAGDRAYEQYF
CDR3nt: TGTGCCAGCTCCACAGCGGGGGACAGGGCCTACGAGCAGTACTTC

abundance: NA
j_gene: TRBJ1-4
v_gene: TRBV19
d_gene: NA
CDR3aa: CASSIDSATNEKLFF
CDR3nt: TGTGCCAGTAGTATCGACAGTGCAACTAATGAAAAACTGTTTTTT

abundance: NA
j_gene: TRBJ2-5
v_gene: TRBV7-2
d_gene: NA
CDR3aa: CASSLGLETQYF
CDR3nt: TGTGCCAGCAGCTTAGGGCTGGAGACCCAGTACTTC

abundance: NA
j_gene: TRBJ2-3
v_gene: TRBV29-1
d_gene: NA
CDR3aa: CSTQYRGADTQYF
CDR3nt: TGCAGCACCCAGTACCGGGGGGCTGATACGCAGTATTTT

abundance: NA
j_gene: TRBJ2-7
v_gene: TRBV3-1/TRBV3-2
d_gene: TRBD2
CDR3aa: CATAPGLAGDYEQYF
CDR3nt: TGTGCCACTGCACCCGGGCTAGCGGGGGATTACGAGCAGTACTTC

abundance: NA
j_gene: TRBJ2-1
v_gene: TRBV2
d_gene: NA
CDR3aa: CASSVGGGSNEQFF
CDR3nt: TGTGCCAGCAGTGTTGGTGGGGGGAGCAATGAGCAGTTCTTC

abundance: few
j_gene: TRBJ2-7
v_gene: TRBV7-9
d_gene: TRBD2
CDR3aa: CASSPGTRGSSYEQYF
CDR3nt: TGTGCCAGCAGCCCCGGGACTAGGGGTAGCTCCTACGAGCAGTACTTC

abundance: NA
j_gene: TRBJ2-6
v_gene: TRBV7-9
d_gene: NA
CDR3aa: CASSPRGGYSGANVLTF
CDR3nt: TGTGCCAGCAGCCCTAGGGGGGGTTACTCTGGGGCCAACGTCCTGACTTTC

abundance: NA
j_gene: TRBJ2-5
v_gene: TRBV11-2
d_gene: TRBD2
CDR3aa: CASSSPGGPTKTQYF
CDR3nt: TGTGCCAGCAGCTCCCCGGGGGGACCCACAAAGACCCAGTACTTC